The entry below gives a single T cell receptor beta chain sequence along with its context. The record originates from a study of blood T cell repertoires in COVID-19. Study overall: The samples span acute and convalescent COVID-19 from the United States, Italy and Spain. PBMCs, B-cell-depleted T cells, or T cells were the source of the cDNA or gDNA that made up the material.

Clones were sequenced by immunoSEQ multiplex PCR, and TCRdb holds only the in-frame ones, with some missing. The data contain under 250,000 clones, around 88% of them singletons. Trimming stripped 6 bases from V and 1 base from J, with 9 bases between. The CDR3 spans 13 residues. Germline-derived CDR1 and CDR2 are MNHEY and SVGAGI. The chain employs TRBV6-5 and TRBJ2-5, with D unresolved. The sequence came from a woman of 80 years or more with COVID-19, enrolled during active disease. Sequences were obtained from peripheral blood. For the CDR3, the DNA is TGTGCCAGCAGGAAGCGACTCCAAGAGACCCAGTACTTC. Encoded protein: CASRKRLQETQYF.